This T cell receptor (beta chain) was observed in a study of T cells after yellow fever vaccination. Whole-study findings and limits: Abundant clonotypes from the bulk population could get into FACS-sorted repertoires as contaminants. Peak timing came faster in the weaker secondary response, day 5 versus 15. Most primary-vaccination clones reappeared after the booster (about 96% CD4, approximately 88% CD8). Just a small share of clonotypes turned up in the CD4 compartment as well as the CD8 compartment.

TCRdb used MiXCR to reprocess the 5' RACE reads, holding one entry per CDR3 protein. The sample lists some 350,000 distinct CDR3 sequences, 6.2% occurring once. Ten or more counts support this clonotype. Its antigen is still unknown. Sequences were derived from PBMCs, sampled 5 days after the yellow fever booster vaccination. The source is a young man who received the YFV17D yellow fever vaccine.

CDR3 bases: TGCGCCAGCAGCCAAGGTCCCGAGGAGGGCGAGCAGTACTTC. Translating it yields CASSQGPEEGEQYF. The chain links TRBV4-3 to TRBJ2-7, with D tentatively TRBD2 (6 bases). The CDR3 extends over 14 amino acids. The V and J ends lost 1 base and 6 bases respectively, with 13 bases between them. Germline V gene sequence: CDR1 LGHNA, CDR2 YSLEER.